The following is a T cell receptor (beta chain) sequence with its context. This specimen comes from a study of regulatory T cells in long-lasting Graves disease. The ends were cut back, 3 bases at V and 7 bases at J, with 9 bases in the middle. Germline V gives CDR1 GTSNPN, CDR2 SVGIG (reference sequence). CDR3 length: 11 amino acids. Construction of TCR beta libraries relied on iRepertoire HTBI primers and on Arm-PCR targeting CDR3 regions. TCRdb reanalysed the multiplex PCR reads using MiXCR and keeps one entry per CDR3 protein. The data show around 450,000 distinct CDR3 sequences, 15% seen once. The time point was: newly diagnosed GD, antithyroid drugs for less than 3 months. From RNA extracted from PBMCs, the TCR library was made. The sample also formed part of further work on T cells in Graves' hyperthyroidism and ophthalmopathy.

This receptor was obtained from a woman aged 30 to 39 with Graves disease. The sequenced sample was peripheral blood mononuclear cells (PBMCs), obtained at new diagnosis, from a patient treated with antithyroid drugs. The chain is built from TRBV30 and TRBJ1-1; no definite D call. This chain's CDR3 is CAWRSGYEAFF. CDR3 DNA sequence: TGTGCCTGGAGAAGCGGCTATGAAGCTTTCTTT.